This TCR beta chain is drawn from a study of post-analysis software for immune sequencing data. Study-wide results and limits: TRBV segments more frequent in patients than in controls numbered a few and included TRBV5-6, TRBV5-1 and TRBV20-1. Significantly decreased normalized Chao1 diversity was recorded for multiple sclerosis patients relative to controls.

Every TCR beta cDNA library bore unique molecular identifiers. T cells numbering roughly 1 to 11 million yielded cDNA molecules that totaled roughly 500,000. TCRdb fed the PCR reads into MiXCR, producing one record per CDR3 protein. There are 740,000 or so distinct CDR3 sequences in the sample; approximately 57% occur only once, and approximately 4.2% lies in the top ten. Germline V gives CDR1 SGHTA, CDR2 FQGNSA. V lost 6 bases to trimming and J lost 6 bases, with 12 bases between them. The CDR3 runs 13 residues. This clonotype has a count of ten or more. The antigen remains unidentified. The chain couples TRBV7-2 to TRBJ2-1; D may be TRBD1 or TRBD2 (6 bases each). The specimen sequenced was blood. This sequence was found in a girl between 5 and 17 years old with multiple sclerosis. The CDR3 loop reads CASSTGGINEQFF. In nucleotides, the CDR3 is TGTGCCAGCAGTACCGGGGGCATCAATGAGCAGTTCTTC.